This T cell receptor (beta chain) was recorded in a study of shared clonotypes between healthy human individuals. About this clone: Distinct nucleotide sequences in the sample also encode this CDR3.

Libraries were prepared by immunoSEQ multiplex PCR; TCRdb keeps only in-frame clonotypes and omits some of them. The table shows some 1,100,000 clones, with around 82% occurring only once. Per the germline V gene, CDR1 is SGDLS and CDR2 is YYNGEE. V was clipped by 4 bases and J by 3 bases, with 17 bases between them. This CDR3 contains 16 residues. This sequence was found in a man between 18 and 29 years old in good health. Some clones in this sample may be carry-over from other donors' samples. The chain recombines TRBV9 with TRBJ2-1; maybe TRBD1 (6 bases). The sequencing sample was made of memory CD4+ T cells from PBMCs. Described subset: CD45RA-negative fraction. Here the CDR3 reads CASSPRGSHSYNEQFF. CDR3 DNA sequence: TGTGCCAGCAGCCCAAGGGGGAGTCACAGCTACAATGAGCAGTTCTTC.